The clone carrying this T cell receptor (beta chain) was seen just once. Study processing details: Reference gene primer amplification yielded estimated nucleated cell counts. Produced via immunoSEQ multiplex PCR; TCRdb's table is partial and in-frame only. The V and J calls and clone size come from that table; D and trimming were worked out from the DNA. The data hold hundreds of thousands of clones, with under 95% observed a single time. The CDR3 runs 18 residues. CDR1 and CDR2 from the germline V gene are LGHNA and YSLEER. The V and J ends lost 0 bases and 6 bases, in that order; junction bases with no gene match: 13. The entry originates in a study of blood T cell repertoires in COVID-19. Study-wide context: The United States, Italy and Spain were the sources of the acute and convalescent COVID-19 samples. The analysed material was cDNA or gDNA that came from T cells, B-cell-depleted T cells, or PBMCs.

The sequencing sample was made of peripheral blood. The receptor's source is a woman between 18 and 29 years old who had recovered from COVID-19. This chain links TRBV4-3 with TRBJ1-4; TRBD1 agrees at 7 bases. CDR3 coding DNA: TGCGCCAGCAGCCAAGATCCGATAGGGGGCCTTCGTTATGAAAAACTGTTTTTT. Amino acids: CASSQDPIGGLRYEKLFF.